This entry lists 9 T cell receptor beta chains sequenced from one sample in a study of blood T cell repertoires in COVID-19. TCRdb's table, derived via immunoSEQ multiplex PCR, lists solely in-frame clones and lacks some. The repertoire has roughly 380,000 clones, roughly 86% of them found once; the top ten carry 0.85% to 1.2%. Sequencing was done on a sample of peripheral blood. The receptors here all came from a human donor with acute or convalescent COVID-19. The donor label of this sample is uncertain.

In the case of this clone: Without the conserved terminal phenylalanine or tryptophan, this CDR3 likely stems from a read error. It is unclear where the CDR3 begins or ends on the DNA, so no DNA is shown, and the CDR3 is as TCRdb lists it. CDR3 region: CASRKRHRL. The genes are TRBV12-3 or TRBV12-4 and TRBJ2-7; TRBD1 is the table's D call, not checked against the DNA. A total of 9 residues make up the CDR3, ends included.

V usage is TRBV30 and J usage is TRBJ1-1, with 7 bases lining up with TRBD1. This CDR3 region has 12 residues. Germline loops: CDR1 GTSNPN, CDR2 SVGIG (reference sequence). V was pared by 5 bases and J by 5 bases, with 5 bases of the junction left unmatched. Written as DNA, the CDR3 is TGTGCCTGGGGACAGGCTTTTACTGAAGCTTTCTTT. Its protein is CAWGQAFTEAFF.

The gene calls are TRBV6-5 and TRBJ1-4; D perhaps matches TRBD1 (5 bases). V was trimmed by 0 bases and J by 8 bases, leaving 7 bases between them. In germline, CDR1 is MNHEY, CDR2 SVGAGI. CDR3 length equals 13 residues. Written as DNA, the CDR3 is TGTGCCAGCAGTTACTCAGACAGAGAAAAACTGTTTTTT. It yields the protein CASSYSDREKLFF.

The rearrangement joins TRBV5-1 to TRBJ2-1; perhaps TRBD2 as D (6 bases). The V and J ends lost 0 bases and 9 bases respectively, with 10 bases between them. The CDR3 has 13 residues. Germline V gene data show CDR1 as SGHRS and CDR2 as YFSETQ. This CDR3 is CASSLVVEGEQFF. For the CDR3, the DNA is TGCGCCAGCAGCTTGGTGGTGGAGGGTGAGCAGTTCTTC.

The chain combines TRBV18 with TRBJ1-2; D remains ambiguous. CDR3 size: 14 residues. V lost 3 bases and J lost 6, with 14 bases in between. The germline V gene encodes CDR1 KGHSH and CDR2 LQKENI. This CDR3 is CASSPSIGSHGYTF. Here the CDR3 DNA reads TGTGCCAGCTCACCCTCGATTGGGAGTCATGGCTACACCTTC. The full variable domain, in which reference TRBV18 and TRBJ1-2 provide the parts outside the CDR3, is NAGVMQNPRHLVRRRGQEARLRCSPMKGHSHVYWYRQLPEEGLKFMVYLQKENIIDESGMPKERFSAEFPKEGPSILRIQQVVRGDSAAYFCASSPSIGSHGYTFGSGTRLTVV.

The J gene is TRBJ2-7, the V gene TRBV2, with 8 bases that match TRBD1. With V trimmed by 2 bases and J by 7 bases, 7 bases remained unmatched. The germline CDR1 and CDR2 sequences are SNHLY and FYNNEI. This CDR3 spans 14 amino acids. Here the CDR3 DNA reads TGTGCCAGCAGTGAAAGGCAGGGGGCTGGGGAGCAGTACTTC. It is translated as CASSERQGAGEQYF. The whole variable domain, filled in from reference TRBV2 and TRBJ2-7, reads EPEVTQTPSHQVTQMGQEVILRCVPISNHLYFYWYRQILGQKVEFLVSFYNNEISEKSEIFDDQFSVERPDGSNFTLKIRSTKLEDSAMYFCASSERQGAGEQYFGPGTRLTVT.

The chain joins TRBV3-1 (or the pseudogene TRBV3-2) to TRBJ1-5; D perhaps matches TRBD1 (6 bases). The CDR3 sequence is 13 residues long. The V gene's germline CDR1 is LGHDT and CDR2 YNNKEL (reference sequence). V was pared by 4 bases and J by 7 bases, with 11 bases between. The CDR3: CASSRQGQQPQHF. The CDR3, as DNA: TGTGCCAGCAGCCGCCAGGGGCAGCAGCCCCAGCATTTT.

This clone has only a few counts. The gene calls are TRBV11-2 and TRBJ1-2; the D gene is possibly TRBD1 (5 bases). Germline CDR1 and CDR2: SGHAT and FQNNGV. Deletions cut 5 bases from V and 7 bases from J, with 11 bases between. The CDR3 extends over 12 amino acids. The CDR3 protein is CASSASQGGYTF. The CDR3 DNA is TGTGCCAGCAGCGCTTCCCAGGGTGGCTACACCTTC.

The CDR3 DNA is TGTGCAGATTCCACCGATGGAGGCTACGAGCAGTACTTC. Translated, it gives CADSTDGGYEQYF. J is TRBJ2-7 and V is TRBV19, with TRBD2 as a possible D gene (5 bases). The CDR3 is 13 amino acids. Germline assignment: CDR1 LNHDA and CDR2 SQIVND (reference sequence).